Each of the 32 T cell receptor beta chains below was sequenced from the same sample in a study of identical twins. Using its own MiXCR run on the 5' RACE reads, TCRdb lists one record per CDR3 protein. The profile covers 200,000 to 250,000 distinct CDR3 sequences, with about 13% appearing a single time and 3.5% to 5% taken by the ten largest. In addition, the sample was reused for a study of yellow fever vaccine responses in identical twins.

The sequencing sample was made of memory (CD45RO+) T cells sorted from blood. The origin of the receptors is a woman aged 18-29 years in good health.

This clonotype was observed a few times. In DNA form, the CDR3 reads TGTGCCAGCAGCCCGCAAACGGGACTAGCGGGAGGCGAGCAGTACTTC. This translates into CASSPQTGLAGGEQYF. The chain uses TRBV9 and TRBJ2-7; TRBD2 agrees at 15 bases. Germline CDR1 SGDLS, CDR2 YYNGEE. The CDR3 is 16 amino acids. The V segment lost 4 bases and the J segment 6 bases; nucleotides outside the gene matches: 8.

The sample holds a few counts of this clonotype. The chain has TRBV12-3 or TRBV12-4 and TRBJ2-3, with 7 bases lining up with TRBD2. The trim removed 5 bases at V and 7 bases at J, leaving 6 bases unmatched. This CDR3 has 13 residues. The CDR3 loop is CASSPRLAHTQYF. As DNA, the CDR3 is TGTGCCAGCAGTCCCCGACTAGCTCATACGCAGTATTTT.

This clonotype showed up just a few times. The CDR3: CASSRNGRADTQYF. The CDR3 DNA sequence: TGCGCCAGCAGCCGGAACGGGAGGGCCGATACGCAGTATTTT. J is TRBJ2-3 and V is TRBV4-1, with TRBD2 identical over 8 bases. CDR3 length equals 14 residues. J was trimmed by 6 bases and V by 4 bases; bases with no gene match: 6. From germline, CDR1 is MGHRA and CDR2 YSYEKL.

This clonotype was detected ten times or more. The chain couples TRBV12-3 or TRBV12-4 to TRBJ2-2; TRBD2 aligns across 9 bases. The CDR3 sequence is 15 residues long. After removal of 5 bases from V and 4 bases from J, the junction contained 5 bases not matched to a gene. The CDR3 region is CASSETSGGTGELFF. CDR3 DNA: TGTGCCAGCAGTGAGACTAGCGGTGGCACCGGGGAGCTGTTTTTT.

This clonotype was found a few times. The chain has TRBV2 and TRBJ2-7; D not certain. The CDR3 loop spans 14 amino acids. V shed 4 bases and J shed 3 bases, with 13 bases lying between them. In germline, CDR1 is SNHLY, CDR2 FYNNEI. Written as DNA, the CDR3 is TGTGCCAGCAGTGCTCAACTCGACAACTACGAGCAGTACTTC. Translation: CASSAQLDNYEQYF. Complete variable domain (other parts from reference TRBV2 and TRBJ2-7): EPEVTQTPSHQVTQMGQEVILRCVPISNHLYFYWYRQILGQKVEFLVSFYNNEISEKSEIFDDQFSVERPDGSNFTLKIRSTKLEDSAMYFCASSAQLDNYEQYFGPGTRLTVT.

Only a few counts were recorded for this clonotype. V and J are TRBV5-6 and TRBJ1-1; D ambiguous. Per germline, CDR1 SGHDT and CDR2 YYEEEE. This CDR3 has 12 amino acids. V was clipped by 0 bases and J by 5 bases, with 5 bases between them. The CDR3 coding sequence is TGTGCCAGCAGCTTGGCCGAGACTGAAGCTTTCTTT. Translating it yields CASSLAETEAFF. Combining the CDR3 with reference TRBV5-6 and TRBJ1-1 gives the whole variable domain DAGVTQSPTHLIKTRGQQVTLRCSPKSGHDTVSWYQQALGQGPQFIFQYYEEEERQRGNFPDRFSGHQFPNYSSELNVNALLLGDSALYLCASSLAETEAFFGQGTRLTVV.

V and J are TRBV6-2 or TRBV6-3 and TRBJ1-5; D not certain. The V gene's germline CDR1 is MNHEY and CDR2 SVGEGT. The CDR3 consists of 13 residues. The V and J ends lost 8 bases and 2 bases respectively, with 10 bases between them. The CDR3 DNA reads TGTGCCAGCCTGGAGGACGGCAATCAGCCCCAGCATTTT. It codes for CASLEDGNQPQHF.

The chain has TRBV29-1 and TRBJ2-1; the D gene is possibly TRBD1 (6 bases). The germline CDR1 and CDR2 sequences are SQVTM and ANQGSEA. The CDR3 loop spans 11 amino acids. Trimming shortened V by 7 bases and J by 5 bases, and 9 bases separated the two germline ends. The CDR3 loop reads CSGDNHNEQFF. The CDR3 coding sequence is TGCAGCGGGGACAACCACAATGAGCAGTTCTTC.

This clonotype was observed a few times. The CDR3 loop is CASSQVVGGGPDTQYF. CDR3 sequence (DNA): TGCGCCAGCAGCCAAGTCGTGGGTGGAGGGCCAGATACGCAGTATTTT. J is TRBJ2-3 and V is TRBV4-3, with D perhaps matching TRBD2 (6 bases). The CDR3 loop spans 16 amino acids. Per germline, CDR1 LGHNA and CDR2 YSLEER. With 1 base removed from V and 4 bases from J, the gap between germline ends came to 15 bases.

The rearrangement joins TRBV9 to TRBJ2-1; perhaps TRBD2 as D (6 bases). Germline CDR1 and CDR2: SGDLS and YYNGEE. The CDR3 sequence is 15 residues long. Trimming took 3 bases from V and 0 from J, leaving 10 bases between them. The CDR3 is CASSAQTSSYNEQFF. The CDR3 DNA sequence: TGTGCCAGCAGCGCCCAGACTAGCTCCTACAATGAGCAGTTCTTC.

The rearrangement joins TRBV30 to TRBJ2-2; D unresolved. The CDR3 has 12 amino acids. Trimming took off 4 bases at V and 6 bases at J, with 9 bases between the two ends. Germline V lookup: CDR1 GTSNPN, CDR2 SVGIG (reference sequence). The CDR3 is CAWNRIAGELFF. The CDR3 DNA is TGTGCCTGGAATCGCATCGCCGGGGAGCTGTTTTTT.

In its sample, this clonotype was seen a few times. V and J are TRBV7-9 and TRBJ2-1, with D perhaps given as TRBD1 or TRBD2 (5 bases each). The germline V gene has CDR1 SEHNR and CDR2 FQNEAQ (reference sequence). V gave up 4 bases and J gave up 8 bases, with 15 bases separating them. CDR3 size: 14 residues. The CDR3 here is CASSYGTALDEQFF. In DNA, the CDR3 is TGTGCCAGCAGCTACGGGACCGCTCTCGATGAGCAGTTCTTC.

The V call is TRBV12-3 or TRBV12-4, the J call TRBJ1-1; D uncertain. CDR3 length: 11 residues. Trimming took off 7 bases at V and 11 bases at J, with 14 bases between the two ends. The CDR3: CASTEGLGAFF. For the CDR3, the DNA is TGTGCCAGCACCGAAGGGTTGGGGGCTTTCTTT.

This clonotype was found many times. The rearrangement links TRBV6-2 or TRBV6-3 to TRBJ2-1; D possibly uses TRBD1 or TRBD2 (5 bases each). V gave up 7 bases and J gave up 7 bases, with 20 bases separating them. This CDR3 is built from 15 residues. Germline assignment: CDR1 MNHEY and CDR2 SVGEGT. CDR3 protein: CASIYRTDWLNEQFF. The CDR3 region has the DNA TGTGCCAGCATCTACAGGACGGACTGGTTAAATGAGCAGTTCTTC.

This clonotype was recorded a few times. The J gene is TRBJ1-2, the V gene TRBV25-1; TRBD1 is a possible D gene (5 bases). Germline lookup yields CDR1 MGHDK and CDR2 SYGVNS. V was pared by 0 bases and J by 4 bases, with 18 bases between. This CDR3 is 17 amino acids long. DNA for the CDR3: TGTGCCAGCAGTGAATATAGGAAGGGAGGGGTATCCTATGGCTACACCTTC. Its translation: CASSEYRKGGVSYGYTF.

This clonotype was found a few times. The V gene is TRBV20-1, the J gene TRBJ2-1; TRBD2 matches 9 bases. Unmatched junction bases numbered 11, after V lost 5 bases and J lost 9 bases. CDR1 and CDR2 from the germline V gene are DFQATT and SNEGSKA (reference sequence). The CDR3 is made up of 14 amino acids. The CDR3 reads CSAAGTSPPGEQFF. The DNA of the CDR3 is TGCAGTGCTGCCGGGACTAGCCCCCCCGGTGAGCAGTTCTTC.

This chain links TRBV30 with TRBJ1-1; D is undetermined. CDR1 and CDR2 (germline): GTSNPN, SVGIG (reference sequence). The CDR3 length is 12 residues. Trimming cost V 4 bases and J 4 bases, with 10 bases left between them. The CDR3 region is CAWNSLGTEAFF. In nucleotides, the CDR3 is TGTGCCTGGAATTCCCTCGGCACTGAAGCTTTCTTT.

This clonotype has more than one count but fewer than ten. V and J are TRBV7-2 and TRBJ2-7, with D possibly being TRBD1 or TRBD2 (7 bases each). The germline V gene encodes CDR1 SGHTA and CDR2 FQGNSA. The germline V and J ends were trimmed by 5 bases and 7 bases, with 18 bases remaining between them. The CDR3 covers 14 residues. The CDR3 reads CASSPRGRADEQYF. The CDR3 DNA sequence: TGTGCCAGCAGCCCCAGGGGGAGGGCCGATGAGCAGTACTTC.

This clonotype was recorded a few times. The chain uses TRBV5-4 and TRBJ1-2; no clear D. The V and J ends lost 4 bases and 4 bases respectively, with 14 bases between them. The CDR3 extends over 14 amino acids. Germline CDR1 and CDR2: SGHNT and YYREEE (reference sequence). Here the CDR3 reads CASSRTIFGYGYTF. The CDR3 DNA reads as TGTGCCAGCAGCCGCACTATATTTGGCTATGGCTACACCTTC. The full variable domain, its missing parts supplied by reference TRBV5-4 and TRBJ1-2, is ETGVTQSPTHLIKTRGQQVTLRCSSQSGHNTVSWYQQALGQGPQFIFQYYREEENGRGNFPPRFSGLQFPNYSSELNVNALELDDSALYLCASSRTIFGYGYTFGSGTRLTVV.

Points on this clonotype: An end of the junction does not agree with germline; a read error may underlie this. This rearrangement joins TRBV13 to TRBJ2-7; D is undetermined. The germline V gene encodes CDR1 PRHDT and CDR2 FYEKMQ (reference sequence). The CDR3 consists of 14 residues. CDR3 loop: CTSSLLRSSYEQYF. CDR3 sequence (DNA): TGTACCAGCAGCTTACTGAGGAGCTCCTACGAGCAGTACTTC.

Regarding this clonotype: Mismatch with germline at one junction end may stem from a read error. The chain couples TRBV12-3 or TRBV12-4 to TRBJ2-7, with D possibly called TRBD1 or TRBD2 (5 bases each). This CDR3 is built from 13 residues. DNA for the CDR3: TGTGCCAGCAGTCGTGCCGGGACGACTAACCAGAACTTC. The encoded protein is CASSRAGTTNQNF.

The chain recombines TRBV9 with TRBJ2-4, with 7 bases identical to TRBD1. J gave up 13 bases and V 3 bases, and 10 bases lay outside the gene matches. In germline, CDR1 is SGDLS, CDR2 YYNGEE. This CDR3 is 13 amino acids long. DNA for the CDR3: TGTGCCAGCAGCGCGCCAGACAGGGAGAGACAGTACTTC. It specifies CASSAPDRERQYF.

This clonotype was detected ten times or more. The V gene is TRBV5-1, the J gene TRBJ2-2; TRBD2 agrees at 8 bases. Unmatched junction bases numbered 4, after V lost 0 bases and J lost 3 bases. CDR1 is SGHRS and CDR2 is YFSETQ in the germline V gene. The CDR3 loop spans 16 amino acids. CDR3 sequence: CASSLVPGGDTGELFF. In DNA form, the CDR3 reads TGCGCCAGCAGCTTGGTCCCCGGGGGGGACACCGGGGAGCTGTTTTTT.

In this sample, this clonotype turned up a few times. The genes are TRBV7-2 and TRBJ2-1; a possible D gene is TRBD1 (6 bases). Trimming cost V 5 bases and J 8 bases, with 13 bases left between them. From germline, CDR1 is SGHTA and CDR2 FQGNSA. CDR3 length equals 13 residues. The DNA of the CDR3 is TGTGCCAGCAGCCGGCCGACAGGACATGAGCAGTTCTTC. Its protein product is CASSRPTGHEQFF. Combining the CDR3 with reference TRBV7-2 and TRBJ2-1 gives the whole variable domain GAGVSQSPSNKVTEKGKDVELRCDPISGHTALYWYRQSLGQGLEFLIYFQGNSAPDKSGLPSDRFSAERTGGSVSTLTIQRTQQEDSAVYLCASSRPTGHEQFFGPGTRLTVL.

The chain combines TRBV14 with TRBJ1-1; weak D call: TRBD1 (5 bases). Trimming removed 0 bases at V and 1 base at J, with 15 bases between. From germline, CDR1 is SGHDN and CDR2 FVKESK. The CDR3 runs 17 residues. The CDR3 reads CASSQDSFRAKNTEAFF. The CDR3 DNA reads as TGTGCCAGCAGCCAAGACTCGTTCAGGGCAAAGAACACTGAAGCTTTCTTT.

Only a few counts were recorded for this clonotype. V and J are TRBV4-3 and TRBJ2-1, with 14 bases matching TRBD2. V lost 0 bases, J lost 6 bases, and 4 bases stayed unmatched. From germline, CDR1 is LGHNA and CDR2 YSLEER. The CDR3 is made up of 17 amino acids. In DNA, the CDR3 is TGCGCCAGCAGCCAAGACCCCGGGACTAGCGGGAGCAATGAGCAGTTCTTC. It translates to CASSQDPGTSGSNEQFF.

The J gene is TRBJ2-3, the V gene TRBV4-3; possibly TRBD2 for D (7 bases). V lost 0 bases, J lost 1 base, and 14 bases lay in between. This CDR3 region has 17 residues. Germline CDR1 is LGHNA and CDR2 is YSLEER. CDR3 region: CASSQERGEGRTDTQYF. Written as DNA, the CDR3 is TGCGCCAGCAGCCAAGAAAGGGGGGAGGGCCGCACAGATACGCAGTATTTT.

This clonotype showed up just a few times. V gene TRBV5-1 combines with J gene TRBJ2-7, with 10 bases aligning to TRBD1. The CDR3 runs to 14 residues. Losses at the gene ends were 4 bases for V and 7 bases for J; bases not matched to a gene: 8. Germline assignment: CDR1 SGHRS and CDR2 YFSETQ. CDR3: CASSPGQGTGEQYF. The DNA of the CDR3 is TGCGCCAGCAGCCCGGGACAGGGGACGGGAGAGCAGTACTTC.

V is TRBV10-2 and J is TRBJ2-1, with TRBD2 identical over 13 bases. The V segment lost 9 bases and the J segment 3 bases; nucleotides outside the gene matches: 14. CDR3 length equals 18 residues. Germline loops: CDR1 WSHSY, CDR2 SAAADI. The CDR3 region is CASRLAGGHTAYYNEQFF. CDR3 in DNA: TGCGCCAGTAGACTAGCGGGAGGACACACGGCGTACTACAATGAGCAGTTCTTC.

Worth noting for this clonotype: An end of the junction differs from the germline gene, which may be a read error. The chain has TRBV7-9 and TRBJ2-4; no clear D. The germline CDR1 and CDR2 sequences are SEHNR and FQNEAQ (reference sequence). The CDR3 covers 15 residues. CDR3 in amino acids: CASSSGEPAKNIQDF. The CDR3 DNA reads as TGTGCCAGCAGCTCCGGAGAGCCAGCCAAAAACATTCAGGACTTC. The whole variable domain, remainder taken from reference TRBV7-9 and TRBJ2-4, is DTGVSQNPRHKITKRGQNVTFRCDPISEHNRLYWYRQTLGQGPEFLTYFQNEAQLEKSRLLSDRFSAERPKGSFSTLEIQRTEQGDSAMYLCASSSGEPAKNIQDFGAGTRLSVL.

This clonotype was observed at least ten times. The rearrangement joins TRBV29-1 to TRBJ2-3; weak D call: TRBD1 (6 bases). The V gene's germline CDR1 is SQVTM and CDR2 ANQGSEA. This CDR3 has 16 residues. V lost 2 bases, J lost 4 bases, and 19 bases lay in between. The CDR3 protein is CSVEKLRTGKSDTQYF. DNA of the CDR3: TGCAGCGTTGAAAAACTTCGTACAGGGAAGTCAGATACGCAGTATTTT.

Concerning this clonotype itself: One base away lies a much larger clone, so this may be a sequencing read error. The CDR3 protein is CSARDPGHGYQPQHF. CDR3 nucleotide sequence: TGCAGTGCTAGAGACCCCGGACATGGGTATCAGCCCCAGCATTTT. This sequence joins TRBV20-1 and TRBJ1-5, with D possibly matching TRBD1 (5 bases). V was trimmed by 0 bases and J by 5 bases, leaving 14 bases between them. The germline CDR1 and CDR2 sequences are DFQATT and SNEGSKA (reference sequence). This CDR3 spans 15 amino acids.